This TCR beta chain originates from a study of PD-1 blockade in classical Hodgkin lymphoma. As for the study in general: On a schedule of every 2 weeks, patients received nivolumab 3 mg/kg intravenously. Study-wide points: Baseline diversity was lower in partial responders and progressors than complete responders. TCR diversity rose significantly by C4D1 in CD4+ but not CD8+ cells.

TCRdb's table, derived via immunoSEQ multiplex PCR, lists solely in-frame clones and lacks some. The repertoire holds some 24,000 clones, with about 80% as singletons. Patients all relapsed after autologous stem cell transplantation, and there was variation in brentuximab vedotin exposure. Trimming removed 2 bases at V and 2 bases at J, with 16 bases between. The germline V gene encodes CDR1 SGHDT and CDR2 YYEEEE. The CDR3 is made up of 16 amino acids. Points on this clone: The antigen is undetermined.

The chain recombines TRBV5-6 with TRBJ2-5, with D unresolved. The material sequenced was peripheral blood mononuclear cells (PBMCs), taken at baseline. This clonotype was sampled from a human donor with classical Hodgkin lymphoma. CDR3 sequence reads: CASSFFTRLKQETQYF. Here the CDR3 DNA reads TGTGCCAGCAGCTTCTTTACCAGGCTAAAGCAAGAGACCCAGTACTTC. Complete variable domain (other parts from reference TRBV5-6 and TRBJ2-5): DAGVTQSPTHLIKTRGQQVTLRCSPKSGHDTVSWYQQALGQGPQFIFQYYEEEERQRGNFPDRFSGHQFPNYSSELNVNALLLGDSALYLCASSFFTRLKQETQYFGPGTRLLVL.